Below, one T cell receptor (beta chain) is given with its context. Its target is not known. The time point: baseline pretreatment blood. Treatment of the sample: 15 Gy SBRT to primary tumor, nephrectomy 4 weeks later. The data belong to a study of radiation and T cells in renal cell carcinoma. Profiling relied on immunoSEQ multiplex PCR, and the TCRdb table lists in-frame clones only, not all of them. The sample has 110,000 to 150,000 clones; 70% to 90% are singletons. Notes on the study in general: From baseline, blood top tumor clonotypes peaked at 2 weeks post-radiation.

Sequenced material: blood, taken from a patient whose treatment included radiotherapy and nephrectomy. This receptor was identified in a woman in her forties or fifties with renal cell carcinoma.

CDR3 sequence: CASSQEGYTGGGETQYF. The DNA for the CDR3 is TGCGCCAGCAGCCAAGAGGGGTATACAGGGGGCGGAGAGACCCAGTACTTC. This chain connects TRBV4-1 to TRBJ2-5, with 9 bases that match TRBD1. This CDR3 spans 17 amino acids. Per the germline V gene, CDR1 is MGHRA and CDR2 is YSYEKL. The V segment lost 0 bases and the J segment 4 bases; nucleotides outside the gene matches: 9.